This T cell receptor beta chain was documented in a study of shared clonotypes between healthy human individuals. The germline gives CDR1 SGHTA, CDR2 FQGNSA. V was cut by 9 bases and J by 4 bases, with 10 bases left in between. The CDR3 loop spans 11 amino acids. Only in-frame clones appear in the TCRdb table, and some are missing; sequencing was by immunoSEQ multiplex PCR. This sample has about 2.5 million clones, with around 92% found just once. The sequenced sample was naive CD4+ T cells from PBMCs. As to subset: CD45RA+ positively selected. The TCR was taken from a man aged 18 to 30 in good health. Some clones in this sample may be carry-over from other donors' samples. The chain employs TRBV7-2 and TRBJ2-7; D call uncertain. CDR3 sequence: CARPFGYEQYF. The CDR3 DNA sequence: TGTGCCAGACCGTTCGGATACGAGCAGTACTTC.